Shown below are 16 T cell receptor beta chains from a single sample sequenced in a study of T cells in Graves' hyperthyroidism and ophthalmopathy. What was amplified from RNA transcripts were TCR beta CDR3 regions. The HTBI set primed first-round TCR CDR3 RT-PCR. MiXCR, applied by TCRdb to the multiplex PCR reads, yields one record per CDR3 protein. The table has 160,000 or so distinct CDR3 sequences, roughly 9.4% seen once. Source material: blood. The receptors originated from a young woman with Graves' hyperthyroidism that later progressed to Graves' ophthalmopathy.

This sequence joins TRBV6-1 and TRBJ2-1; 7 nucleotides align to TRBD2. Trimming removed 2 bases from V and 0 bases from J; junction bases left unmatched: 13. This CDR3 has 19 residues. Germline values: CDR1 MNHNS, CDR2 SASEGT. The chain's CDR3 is CASSEYSLTSRSSYNEQFF. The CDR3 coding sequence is TGTGCCAGCAGTGAATATAGTTTGACTAGCCGTAGCTCCTACAATGAGCAGTTCTTC.

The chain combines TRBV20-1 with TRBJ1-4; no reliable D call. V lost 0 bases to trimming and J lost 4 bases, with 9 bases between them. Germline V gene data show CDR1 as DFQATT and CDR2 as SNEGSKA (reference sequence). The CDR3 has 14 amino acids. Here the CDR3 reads CSARDRKFNEKLFF. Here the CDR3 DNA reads TGCAGTGCTAGAGACAGGAAATTTAATGAAAAACTGTTTTTT.

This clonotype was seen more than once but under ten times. The CDR3 here is CASSPMGQGAQGYTF. CDR3 nucleotides: TGCGCCAGCAGCCCTATGGGACAGGGAGCGCAGGGCTACACCTTC. The chain employs TRBV4-1 and TRBJ1-2, with 9 positions matching TRBD1. The CDR3 has 15 residues. Germline V CDR1 and CDR2: MGHRA, YSYEKL. The V segment lost 4 bases and the J segment 8 bases; nucleotides outside the gene matches: 11.

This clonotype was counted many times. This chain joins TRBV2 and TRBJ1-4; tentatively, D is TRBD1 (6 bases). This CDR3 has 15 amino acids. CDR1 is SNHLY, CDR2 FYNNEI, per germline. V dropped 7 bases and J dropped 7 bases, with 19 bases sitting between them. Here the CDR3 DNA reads TGTGCCAGCACCAGAGACGCTCAGGGGAGTGAAAAACTGTTTTTT. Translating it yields CASTRDAQGSEKLFF.

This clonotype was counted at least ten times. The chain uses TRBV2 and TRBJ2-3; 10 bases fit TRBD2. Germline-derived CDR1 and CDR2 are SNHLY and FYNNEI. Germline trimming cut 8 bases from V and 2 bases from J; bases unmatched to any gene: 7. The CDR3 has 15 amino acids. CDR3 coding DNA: TGTGCCAGCGAGGGGAGCGGGGGGGCCACAGATACGCAGTATTTT. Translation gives CASEGSGGATDTQYF.

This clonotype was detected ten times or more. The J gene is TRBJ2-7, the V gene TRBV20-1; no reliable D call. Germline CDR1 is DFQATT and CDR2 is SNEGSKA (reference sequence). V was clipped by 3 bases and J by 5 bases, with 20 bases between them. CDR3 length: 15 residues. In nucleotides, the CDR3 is TGCAGTGCTAGGGCCCCGGCGGACCCCGCTGACGAGCAGTACTTC. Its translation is CSARAPADPADEQYF.

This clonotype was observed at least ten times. The CDR3 region is CASSAIPGSGANVLTF. The CDR3 DNA follows: TGTGCCAGCAGTGCTATTCCAGGCTCTGGGGCCAACGTCCTGACTTTC. The genes are TRBV6-1 and TRBJ2-6, with D unclear. This CDR3 is built from 16 residues. Germline CDR1 and CDR2: MNHNS and SASEGT. The V end lost 4 bases, the J end lost 0 bases, and 10 bases lay between the germline ends.

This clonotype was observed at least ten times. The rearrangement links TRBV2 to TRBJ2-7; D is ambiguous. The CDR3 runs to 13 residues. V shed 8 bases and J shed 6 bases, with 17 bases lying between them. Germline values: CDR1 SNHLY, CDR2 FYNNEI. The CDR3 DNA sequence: TGTGCCAGCTCAGCGCAAAAGGTGGGCGAGCAGTACTTC. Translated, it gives CASSAQKVGEQYF.

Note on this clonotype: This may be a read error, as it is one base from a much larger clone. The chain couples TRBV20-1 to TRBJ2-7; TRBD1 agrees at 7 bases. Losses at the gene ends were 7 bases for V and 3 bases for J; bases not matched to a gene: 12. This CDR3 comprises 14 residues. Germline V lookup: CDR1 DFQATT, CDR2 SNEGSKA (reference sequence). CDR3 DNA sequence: TGCAGTGTTAGCGAAGGACAGGAGATCTACGAGCAGTACTTC. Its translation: CSVSEGQEIYEQYF.

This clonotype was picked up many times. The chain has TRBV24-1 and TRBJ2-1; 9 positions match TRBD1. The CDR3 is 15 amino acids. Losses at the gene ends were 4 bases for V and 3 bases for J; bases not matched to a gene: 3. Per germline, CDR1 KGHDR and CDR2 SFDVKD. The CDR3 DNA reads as TGTGCCACCAGTGAGGGGGGACAGGGCTACAATGAGCAGTTCTTC. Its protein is CATSEGGQGYNEQFF.

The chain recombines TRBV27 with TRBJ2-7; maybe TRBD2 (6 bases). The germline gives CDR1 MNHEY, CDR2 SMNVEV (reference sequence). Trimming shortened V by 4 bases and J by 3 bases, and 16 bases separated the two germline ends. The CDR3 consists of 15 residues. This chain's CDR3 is CASSCSMVGSYEQYF. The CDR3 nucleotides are TGTGCCAGCAGTTGTTCGATGGTCGGGAGCTACGAGCAGTACTTC.

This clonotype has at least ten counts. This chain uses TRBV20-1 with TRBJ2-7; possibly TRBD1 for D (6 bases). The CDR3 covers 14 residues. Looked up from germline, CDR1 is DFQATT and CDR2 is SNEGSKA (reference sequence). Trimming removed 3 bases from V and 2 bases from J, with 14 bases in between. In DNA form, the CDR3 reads TGCAGTGCTAGGGGCCGGACAGATGCCTACGAGCAGTACTTC. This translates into CSARGRTDAYEQYF.

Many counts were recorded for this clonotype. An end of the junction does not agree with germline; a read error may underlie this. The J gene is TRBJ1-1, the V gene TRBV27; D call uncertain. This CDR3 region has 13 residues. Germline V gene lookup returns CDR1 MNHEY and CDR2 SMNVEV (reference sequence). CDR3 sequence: CAGSFGVNTEAFF. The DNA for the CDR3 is TGTGCCGGCAGTTTTGGGGTTAACACTGAAGCTTTCTTT.

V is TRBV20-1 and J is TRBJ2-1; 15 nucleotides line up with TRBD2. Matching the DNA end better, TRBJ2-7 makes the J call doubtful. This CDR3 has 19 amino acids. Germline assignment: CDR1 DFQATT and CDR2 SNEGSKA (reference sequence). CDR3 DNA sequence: TGCAGTGCTAGAAAACCGGGACTAGCGGGAGGCACAGTTCGCAATGAGCAGTACTTC. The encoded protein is CSARKPGLAGGTVRNEQYF.

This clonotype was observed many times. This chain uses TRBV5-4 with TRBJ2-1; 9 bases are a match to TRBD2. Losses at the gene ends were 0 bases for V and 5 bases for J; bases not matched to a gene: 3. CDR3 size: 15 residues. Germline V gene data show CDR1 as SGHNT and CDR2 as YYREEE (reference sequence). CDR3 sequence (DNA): TGTGCCAGCAGCTTGGGACTAGCGGCCAACAATGAGCAGTTCTTC. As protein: CASSLGLAANNEQFF.

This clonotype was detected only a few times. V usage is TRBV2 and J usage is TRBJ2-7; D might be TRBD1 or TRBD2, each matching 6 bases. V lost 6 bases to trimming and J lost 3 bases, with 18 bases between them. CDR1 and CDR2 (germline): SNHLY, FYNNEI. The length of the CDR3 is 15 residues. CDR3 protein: CASRPRDTLNYEQYF. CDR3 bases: TGTGCCAGCAGGCCGCGGGACACATTAAACTACGAGCAGTACTTC.